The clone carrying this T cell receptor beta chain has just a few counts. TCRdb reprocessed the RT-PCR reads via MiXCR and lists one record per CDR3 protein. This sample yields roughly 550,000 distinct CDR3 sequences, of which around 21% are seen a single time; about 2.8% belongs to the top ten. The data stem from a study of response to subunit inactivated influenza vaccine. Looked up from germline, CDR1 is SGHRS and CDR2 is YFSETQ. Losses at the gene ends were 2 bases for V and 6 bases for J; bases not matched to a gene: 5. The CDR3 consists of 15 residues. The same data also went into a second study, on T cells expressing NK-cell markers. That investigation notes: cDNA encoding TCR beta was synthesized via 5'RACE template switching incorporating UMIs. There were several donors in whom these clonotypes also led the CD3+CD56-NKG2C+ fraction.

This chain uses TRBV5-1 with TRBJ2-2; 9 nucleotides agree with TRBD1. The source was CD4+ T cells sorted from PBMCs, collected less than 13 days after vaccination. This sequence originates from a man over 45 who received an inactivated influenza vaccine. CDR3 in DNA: TGCGCCAGCAGCTTACAGGGGGCTAACCCCGGGGAGCTGTTTTTT. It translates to CASSLQGANPGELFF. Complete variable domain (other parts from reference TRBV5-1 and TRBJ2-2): KAGVTQTPRYLIKTRGQQVTLSCSPISGHRSVSWYQQTPGQGLQFLFEYFSETQRNKGNFPGRFSGRQFSNSRSEMNVSTLELGDSALYLCASSLQGANPGELFFGEGSRLTVL.